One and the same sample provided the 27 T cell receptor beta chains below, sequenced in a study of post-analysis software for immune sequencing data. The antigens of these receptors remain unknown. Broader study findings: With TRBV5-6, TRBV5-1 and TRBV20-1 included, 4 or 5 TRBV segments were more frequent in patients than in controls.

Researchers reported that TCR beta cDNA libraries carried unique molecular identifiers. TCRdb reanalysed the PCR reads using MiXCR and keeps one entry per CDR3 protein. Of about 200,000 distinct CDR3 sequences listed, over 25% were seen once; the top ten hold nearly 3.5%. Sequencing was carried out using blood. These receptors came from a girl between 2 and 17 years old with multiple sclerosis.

CDR3 coding DNA: TGTACCACCCGAGGGGGTGCAGATACGCAGTATTTT. Translated: CTTRGGADTQYF. The V call is TRBV18, the J call TRBJ2-3; a possible D gene is TRBD1 (6 bases). From germline, CDR1 is KGHSH and CDR2 LQKENI. The CDR3 sequence is 12 residues long.

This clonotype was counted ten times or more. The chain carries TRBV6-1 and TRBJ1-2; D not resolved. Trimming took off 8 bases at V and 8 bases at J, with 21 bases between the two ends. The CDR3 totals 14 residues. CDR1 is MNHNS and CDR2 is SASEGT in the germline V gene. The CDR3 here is CASLEALGRGGYTF. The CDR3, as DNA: TGTGCCAGCTTGGAGGCCCTGGGTAGAGGAGGCTACACCTTC.

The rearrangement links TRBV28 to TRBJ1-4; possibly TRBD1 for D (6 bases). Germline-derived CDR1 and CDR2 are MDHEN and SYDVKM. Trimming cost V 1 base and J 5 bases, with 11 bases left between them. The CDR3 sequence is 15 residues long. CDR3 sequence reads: CASSLLGAGNEKLFF. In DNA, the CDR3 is TGTGCCAGCAGTTTATTGGGGGCTGGAAATGAAAAACTGTTTTTT. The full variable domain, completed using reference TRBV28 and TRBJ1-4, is DVKVTQSSRYLVKRTGEKVFLECVQDMDHENMFWYRQDPGLGLRLIYFSYDVKMKEKGDIPEGYSVSREKKERFSLILESASTNQTSMYLCASSLLGAGNEKLFFGSGTQLSVL.

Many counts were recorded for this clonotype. CDR3 loop: CASSQTGDQPQHF. CDR3 nucleotide sequence: TGTGCCAGCAGTCAAACAGGAGATCAGCCCCAGCATTTT. V gene TRBV27 combines with J gene TRBJ1-5, with D maybe TRBD1 (5 bases). Trimming removed 5 bases from V and 5 bases from J, with 10 bases in between. Germline CDR1 is MNHEY and CDR2 is SMNVEV (reference sequence). The CDR3 runs 13 residues.

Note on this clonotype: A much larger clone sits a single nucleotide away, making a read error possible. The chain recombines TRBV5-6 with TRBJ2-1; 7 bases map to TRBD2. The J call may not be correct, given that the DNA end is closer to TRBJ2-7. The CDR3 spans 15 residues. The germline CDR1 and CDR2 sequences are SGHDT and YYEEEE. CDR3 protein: CASSSGLGPYNEQYF. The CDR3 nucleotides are TGTGCCAGCAGCTCCGGACTAGGGCCCTACAATGAGCAGTACTTC.

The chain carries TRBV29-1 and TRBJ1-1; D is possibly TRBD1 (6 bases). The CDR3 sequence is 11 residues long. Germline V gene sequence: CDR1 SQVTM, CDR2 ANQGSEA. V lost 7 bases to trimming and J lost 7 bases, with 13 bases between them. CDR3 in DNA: TGCAGCGCCGGCGGGGGCCGTGAAGCTTTCTTT. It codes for CSAGGGREAFF.

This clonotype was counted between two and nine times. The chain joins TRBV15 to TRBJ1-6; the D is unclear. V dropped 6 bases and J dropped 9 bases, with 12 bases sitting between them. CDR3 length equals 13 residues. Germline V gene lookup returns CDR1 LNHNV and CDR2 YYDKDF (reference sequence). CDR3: CATRMDLGSPLHF. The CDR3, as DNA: TGTGCCACCAGAATGGACCTCGGTTCACCCCTCCACTTT.

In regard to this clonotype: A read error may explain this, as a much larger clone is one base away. Here the CDR3 reads CTSSLTGYEQYF. CDR3 nucleotides: TGTACCAGCAGTTTAACGGGCTACGAGCAGTACTTC. The J gene is TRBJ2-7, the V gene TRBV12-3 or TRBV12-4; no definite D call. This CDR3 contains 12 residues.

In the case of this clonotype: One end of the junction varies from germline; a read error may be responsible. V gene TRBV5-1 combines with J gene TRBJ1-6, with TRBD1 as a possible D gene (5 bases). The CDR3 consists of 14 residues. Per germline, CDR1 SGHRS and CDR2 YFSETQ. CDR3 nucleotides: TGCGCCAGCAGCTTGATGCAGGGAGAATCACCCCCCCACTTT. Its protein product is CASSLMQGESPPHF.

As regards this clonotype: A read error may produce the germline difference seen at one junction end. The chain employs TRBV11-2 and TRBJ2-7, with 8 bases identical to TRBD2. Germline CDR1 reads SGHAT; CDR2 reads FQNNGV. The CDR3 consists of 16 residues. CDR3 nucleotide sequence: TGTGCCAGCAGCTTATTCGGTAGCGGGGAGAACTACGAACAGTACTTC. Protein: CASSLFGSGENYEQYF.

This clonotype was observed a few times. The DNA for the CDR3 is TGTGCCAGCAGTCCTGGGTGGGCCGGGGAGCTGTTTTTT. Its protein is CASSPGWAGELFF. The rearrangement uses TRBV12-3 or TRBV12-4 and TRBJ2-2; D remains ambiguous. The CDR3 loop spans 13 amino acids. The V end was cut by 5 bases, the J end by 6 bases, with 10 bases between.

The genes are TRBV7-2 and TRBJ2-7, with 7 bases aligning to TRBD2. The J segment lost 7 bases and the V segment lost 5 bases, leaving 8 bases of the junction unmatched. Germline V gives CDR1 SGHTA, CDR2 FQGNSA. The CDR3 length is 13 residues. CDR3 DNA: TGTGCCAGCAGCGGCCGGGACTACAATGAGCAGTACTTC. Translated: CASSGRDYNEQYF.

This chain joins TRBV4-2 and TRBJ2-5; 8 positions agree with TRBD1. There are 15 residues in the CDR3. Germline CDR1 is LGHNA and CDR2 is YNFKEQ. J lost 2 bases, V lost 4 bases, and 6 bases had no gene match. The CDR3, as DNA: TGTGCCAGCAGCCCGGACCGGACAGGGCAAGAGACCCAGTACTTC. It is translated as CASSPDRTGQETQYF.

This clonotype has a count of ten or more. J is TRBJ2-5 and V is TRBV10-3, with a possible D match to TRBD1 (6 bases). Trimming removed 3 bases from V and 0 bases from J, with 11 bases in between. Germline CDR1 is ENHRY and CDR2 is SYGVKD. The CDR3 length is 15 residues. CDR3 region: CAISERTVNQETQYF. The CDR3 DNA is TGTGCCATCAGTGAACGGACAGTCAACCAAGAGACCCAGTACTTC.

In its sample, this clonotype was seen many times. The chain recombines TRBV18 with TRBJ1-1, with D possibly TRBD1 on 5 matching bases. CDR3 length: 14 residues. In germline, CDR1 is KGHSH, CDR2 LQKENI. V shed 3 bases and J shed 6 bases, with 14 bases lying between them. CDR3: CASSPSRANPEAFF. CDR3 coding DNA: TGTGCCAGCTCACCGAGCAGGGCAAATCCTGAAGCTTTCTTT.

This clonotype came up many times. CDR3 bases: TGCGCCAGCAGCCGAGGGACCGCTCGCAATGAGCAGTTCTTC. The encoded protein is CASSRGTARNEQFF. This sequence joins TRBV5-1 and TRBJ2-1; D is possibly TRBD1 or TRBD2 (5 bases each). Trimming stripped 4 bases from V and 6 bases from J, with 14 bases between. There are 14 residues in the CDR3. Per the germline V gene, CDR1 is SGHRS and CDR2 is YFSETQ. Variable domain in full (rest from reference TRBV5-1 and TRBJ2-1): KAGVTQTPRYLIKTRGQQVTLSCSPISGHRSVSWYQQTPGQGLQFLFEYFSETQRNKGNFPGRFSGRQFSNSRSEMNVSTLELGDSALYLCASSRGTARNEQFFGPGTRLTVL.

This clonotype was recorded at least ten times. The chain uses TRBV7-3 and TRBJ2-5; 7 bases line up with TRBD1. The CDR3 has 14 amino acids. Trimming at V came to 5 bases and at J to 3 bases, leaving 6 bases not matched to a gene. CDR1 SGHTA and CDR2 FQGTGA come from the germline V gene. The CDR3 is CASSRTGTEETQYF. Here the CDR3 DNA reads TGTGCCAGCAGCCGTACTGGGACAGAAGAGACCCAGTACTTC.

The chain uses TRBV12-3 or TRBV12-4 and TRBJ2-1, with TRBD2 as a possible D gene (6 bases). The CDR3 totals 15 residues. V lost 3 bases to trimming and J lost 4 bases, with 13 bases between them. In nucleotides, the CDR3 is TGTGCCAGCAGTTTCCCCAGCGGGCTTTACAATGAGCAGTTCTTC. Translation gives CASSFPSGLYNEQFF.

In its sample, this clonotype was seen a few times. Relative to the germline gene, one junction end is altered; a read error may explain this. The CDR3 coding sequence is TGTGCTAGCAGCCCCGGGGAGGGCACTGAAGCTTTCTTT. Encoded protein: CASSPGEGTEAFF. The chain joins TRBV13 to TRBJ1-1; D gene ambiguous. Germline values: CDR1 PRHDT, CDR2 FYEKMQ (reference sequence). This CDR3 region has 13 residues.

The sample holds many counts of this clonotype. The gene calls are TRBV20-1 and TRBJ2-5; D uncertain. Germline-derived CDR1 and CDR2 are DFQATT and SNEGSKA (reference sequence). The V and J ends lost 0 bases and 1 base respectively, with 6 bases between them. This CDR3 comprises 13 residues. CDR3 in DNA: TGCAGTGCTAGAGATTCGGGCCAAGAGACCCAGTACTTC. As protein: CSARDSGQETQYF.

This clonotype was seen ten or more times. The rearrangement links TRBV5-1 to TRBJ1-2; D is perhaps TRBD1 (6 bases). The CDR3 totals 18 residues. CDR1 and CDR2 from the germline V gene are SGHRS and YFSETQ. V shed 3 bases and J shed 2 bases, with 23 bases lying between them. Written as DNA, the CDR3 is TGCGCCAGCAGCTCAAGGGCGGGGACCGGGACACCCAACTATGGCTACACCTTC. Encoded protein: CASSSRAGTGTPNYGYTF.

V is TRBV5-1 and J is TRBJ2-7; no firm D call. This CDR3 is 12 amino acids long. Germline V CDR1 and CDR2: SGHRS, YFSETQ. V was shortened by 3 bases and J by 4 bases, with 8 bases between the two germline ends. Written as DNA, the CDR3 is TGCGCCAGCAGCTATTCGGTTTACGAGCAGTACTTC. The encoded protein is CASSYSVYEQYF.

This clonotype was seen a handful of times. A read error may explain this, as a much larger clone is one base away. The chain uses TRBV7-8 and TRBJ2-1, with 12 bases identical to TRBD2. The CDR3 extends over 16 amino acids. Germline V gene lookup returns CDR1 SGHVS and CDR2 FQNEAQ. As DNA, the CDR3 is TGTGCCGGCAGCCAGCGAGACGGACTAGCGGGGAATGAGCAGTTCTTC. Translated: CAGSQRDGLAGNEQFF.

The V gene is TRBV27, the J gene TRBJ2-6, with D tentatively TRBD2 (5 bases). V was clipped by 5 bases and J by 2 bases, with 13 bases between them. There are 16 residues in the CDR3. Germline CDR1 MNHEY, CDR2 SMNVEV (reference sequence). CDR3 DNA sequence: TGTGCCAGCAGTCCCGGCCTCGGGGCTGGGGCCAACGTCCTGACTTTC. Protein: CASSPGLGAGANVLTF.

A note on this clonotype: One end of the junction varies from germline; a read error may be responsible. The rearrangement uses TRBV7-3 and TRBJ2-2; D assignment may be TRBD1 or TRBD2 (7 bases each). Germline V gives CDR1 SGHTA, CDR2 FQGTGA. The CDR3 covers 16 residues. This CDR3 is CASSLMAGGDTGERFF. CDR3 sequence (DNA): TGTGCCAGCAGCTTAATGGCAGGGGGGGACACCGGGGAGCGGTTTTTT.

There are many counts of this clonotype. The CDR3: CASSLKGPSGGTYNEQFF. The CDR3 nucleotides are TGTGCCAGCAGCTTAAAGGGCCCTAGCGGGGGCACCTACAATGAGCAGTTCTTC. The J gene is TRBJ2-1, the V gene TRBV7-3; 10 bases are shared with TRBD2. This CDR3 has 18 residues. J gave up 2 bases and V 1 base, and 8 bases lay outside the gene matches. The germline V gene has CDR1 SGHTA and CDR2 FQGTGA.

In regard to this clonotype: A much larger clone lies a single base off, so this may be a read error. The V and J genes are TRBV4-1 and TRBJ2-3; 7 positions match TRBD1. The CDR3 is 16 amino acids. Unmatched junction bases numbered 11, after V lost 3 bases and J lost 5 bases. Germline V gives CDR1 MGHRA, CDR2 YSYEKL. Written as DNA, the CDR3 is TGCGCCAGCAGCCAGGAATATAGCAGGGGGAGAGATACGCAGTATTTT. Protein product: CASSQEYSRGRDTQYF.